This TCR beta chain derives from a study of CD8 T cells in Susac syndrome. There are 14 residues in the CDR3. CDR1 is MNHEY, CDR2 SMNVEV, per germline (reference sequence). V shed 8 bases and J shed 4 bases, with 17 bases lying between them. After extraction with the RNeasy kit, about 0.45 to 1 ug of the RNA was reverse transcribed using random hexamers. MiXCR was run by TCRdb on the immunoSEQ multiplex PCR reads, yielding one entry per CDR3 protein. The sample yields some 200,000 distinct CDR3 sequences, approximately 96% seen once. This chain joins TRBV27 and TRBJ1-1, with D maybe TRBD1 (5 bases). This receptor was identified in a human donor with Susac syndrome. Source material: CD4+ T cells from PBMCs. CDR3: CASRGAKVSTEAFF. DNA for the CDR3: TGTGCCAGCCGTGGGGCCAAGGTCAGCACTGAAGCTTTCTTT.